These 22 T cell receptor beta chains came from one sample sequenced in a study of CD4 T cells in relation to SARS-CoV-2 and coronaviruses. Before the COVID-19 pandemic, during about 2010-2018, CD4+ T cells were taken from unexposed donors. The repertoire was sequenced with immunoSEQ multiplex PCR; TCRdb's copy has only in-frame clones and lacks some. The sample contains about 64,000 clones, 94% of which appear only once. The sequenced material came from naive CD4+ T cells from PBMCs. Stated subset: naive CD4+ T cells isolated by negative enrichment. The receptors originated from a human donor in good health.

This chain joins TRBV6-1 and TRBJ1-6, with D unresolved. With 2 bases removed from V and 10 bases from J, the gap between germline ends came to 6 bases. The CDR3 runs to 12 residues. CDR1 is MNHNS and CDR2 is SASEGT in the germline V gene. CDR3 DNA sequence: TGTGCCAGCAGTGAAATGGGCTCACCCCTCCACTTT. This translates into CASSEMGSPLHF.

The rearrangement links TRBV9 to TRBJ2-5; 14 bases fit TRBD2. Germline-derived CDR1 and CDR2 are SGDLS and YYNGEE. With V trimmed by 6 bases and J by 2 bases, 6 bases remained unmatched. The CDR3 extends over 16 amino acids. CDR3 loop: CASNEGLAGVQETQYF. The CDR3 DNA follows: TGTGCCAGCAATGAGGGACTAGCGGGGGTTCAAGAGACCCAGTACTTC.

This CDR3 reads CASSYSQGIVTDTQYF. Here the CDR3 DNA reads TGTGCCAGCAGTTACTCACAGGGGATTGTCACAGATACGCAGTATTTT. V usage is TRBV6-2 or TRBV6-3 and J usage is TRBJ2-3, with 7 bases fitting TRBD1. Germline loops: CDR1 MNHEY, CDR2 SVGEGT. This CDR3 comprises 16 residues. The trim removed 0 bases at V and 2 bases at J, leaving 5 bases unmatched.

The chain uses TRBV28 and TRBJ1-4, with D unresolved. Trimming shortened V by 6 bases and J by 2 bases, and 4 bases separated the two germline ends. CDR1 is MDHEN, CDR2 SYDVKM, per germline. The CDR3 loop spans 12 amino acids. The CDR3 coding sequence is TGTGCCAGCAGCCGGACTAATGAAAAACTGTTTTTT. Translating gives CASSRTNEKLFF.

The V call is TRBV20-1, the J call TRBJ2-7, with D possibly being TRBD2 (5 bases). Germline CDR1 is DFQATT and CDR2 is SNEGSKA (reference sequence). This CDR3 contains 10 residues. Deletions cut 3 bases from V and 7 bases from J, with 7 bases between. In DNA form, the CDR3 reads TGCAGTGCTAGGAGCGGAGAGCAGTACTTC. Its protein is CSARSGEQYF.

The chain uses TRBV27 and TRBJ2-7; D perhaps matches TRBD1 (5 bases). V lost 6 bases to trimming and J lost 6 bases, with 18 bases between them. CDR3 length: 14 amino acids. The germline CDR1 and CDR2 sequences are MNHEY and SMNVEV (reference sequence). DNA for the CDR3: TGTGCCAGCAGAACGTCCGGGCAGGGTGCCGAGCAGTACTTC. It encodes CASRTSGQGAEQYF.

The rearrangement joins TRBV28 to TRBJ2-7; perhaps D is TRBD1 or TRBD2 (6 bases each). Trimming removed 8 bases at V and 0 bases at J, with 17 bases between. Per germline, CDR1 MDHEN and CDR2 SYDVKM. This CDR3 spans 15 amino acids. In DNA, the CDR3 is TGTGCCAGCCGACCGGGGGCCGGGAGCTCCTACGAGCAGTACTTC. Its translation: CASRPGAGSSYEQYF. Based on the CDR3 plus reference TRBV28 and TRBJ2-7, the full variable domain is DVKVTQSSRYLVKRTGEKVFLECVQDMDHENMFWYRQDPGLGLRLIYFSYDVKMKEKGDIPEGYSVSREKKERFSLILESASTNQTSMYLCASRPGAGSSYEQYFGPGTRLTVT.

The chain links TRBV19 to TRBJ2-1; 10 bases are a match to TRBD2. Germline lookup yields CDR1 LNHDA and CDR2 SQIVND (reference sequence). The trim removed 1 base at V and 2 bases at J, leaving 5 bases unmatched. CDR3 size: 17 residues. The CDR3 spells CASSIAASGRTYNEQFF. The CDR3 DNA sequence: TGTGCCAGTAGTATAGCGGCTAGCGGGAGAACCTACAATGAGCAGTTCTTC.

The genes are TRBV19 and TRBJ1-3; D is ambiguous. The CDR3 extends over 13 amino acids. Germline CDR1 is LNHDA and CDR2 is SQIVND (reference sequence). Between the trimmed V and J ends, which lost 9 bases and 2 bases, there was a span of 11 bases. CDR3 loop: CASVDRAGNTIYF. The CDR3 nucleotides read TGTGCCAGCGTAGATCGGGCTGGAAACACCATATATTTT. The variable domain in full, with the rest retrieved from reference TRBV19 and TRBJ1-3, is DGGITQSPKYLFRKEGQNVTLSCEQNLNHDAMYWYRQDPGQGLRLIYYSQIVNDFQKGDIAEGYSVSREKKESFPLTVTSAQKNPTAFYLCASVDRAGNTIYFGEGSWLTVV.

The chain joins TRBV29-1 to TRBJ2-5; D gene uncertain. Germline values: CDR1 SQVTM, CDR2 ANQGSEA. The CDR3 consists of 12 residues. Trimming shortened V by 5 bases and J by 2 bases, and 9 bases separated the two germline ends. CDR3 coding DNA: TGCAGCGTTCTTCGCTCACAAGAGACCCAGTACTTC. It specifies CSVLRSQETQYF.

This rearrangement joins TRBV20-1 to TRBJ1-2, with no clear D. The ends were cut back, 6 bases at V and 8 bases at J, with 10 bases in the middle. This CDR3 comprises 10 residues. From germline, CDR1 is DFQATT and CDR2 SNEGSKA (reference sequence). The CDR3: CSAGRAGYTF. The CDR3 DNA is TGCAGTGCCGGCCGGGCGGGCTACACCTTC.

The J gene is TRBJ1-2, the V gene TRBV12-2. TRBV12-2 is shown as a pseudogene. The CDR3 runs 11 residues. CDR3 amino acids: CASLSDYGYTF. CDR3 nucleotide sequence: TGTGCAAGTCTAAGCGACTATGGCTACACCTTC.

The V gene is TRBV4-2, the J gene TRBJ2-2; D gene uncertain. This CDR3 region has 16 residues. Per the germline V gene, CDR1 is LGHNA and CDR2 is YNFKEQ. The V and J ends lost 1 base and 1 base respectively, with 10 bases between them. The CDR3 spells CASSQVSPRNTGELFF. As DNA, the CDR3 is TGTGCCAGCAGCCAAGTCTCCCCGCGGAACACCGGGGAGCTGTTTTTT.

The chain couples TRBV7-9 to TRBJ1-1; D is unclear. Trimming shortened V by 0 bases and J by 0 bases, and 8 bases separated the two germline ends. There are 15 residues in the CDR3. CDR1 is SEHNR and CDR2 is FQNEAQ in the germline V gene (reference sequence). The CDR3 here is CASSLAGSMNTEAFF. The CDR3 DNA reads TGTGCCAGCAGCTTAGCAGGAAGTATGAACACTGAAGCTTTCTTT.

This sequence joins TRBV11-2 and TRBJ2-7, with TRBD2 matching 9 bases. Germline V lookup: CDR1 SGHAT, CDR2 FQNNGV. The CDR3 has 15 residues. The V gene end was trimmed by 1 base and the J gene end by 1 base; junction bases not matched to a gene: 2. The DNA for the CDR3 is TGTGCCAGCAGCTTAGTGGCGGGAGGGTCCTACGAGCAGTACTTC. Translation gives CASSLVAGGSYEQYF.

The chain carries TRBV3-1 (or the pseudogene TRBV3-2) and TRBJ2-2; D gene ambiguous. V was cut by 1 base and J by 4 bases, with 10 bases left in between. CDR1 is LGHDT and CDR2 is YNNKEL in the germline V gene (reference sequence). The CDR3 sequence is 15 residues long. This CDR3 is CASSQVRVTTGELFF. The CDR3 region has the DNA TGTGCCAGCAGCCAAGTAAGGGTAACCACCGGGGAGCTGTTTTTT.

Only one count was recorded for this clone. The identical CDR3 is also encoded by other nucleotide sequences in the sample. The chain carries TRBV18 and TRBJ2-1, with D possibly called TRBD1 or TRBD2 (7 bases each). From germline, CDR1 is KGHSH and CDR2 LQKENI. The CDR3 has 15 amino acids. V was clipped by 1 base and J by 7 bases, with 14 bases between them. The CDR3 region has the DNA TGTGCCAGCTCACCACTTGCAGGGGGGGGAAATGAGCAGTTCTTC. It translates to CASSPLAGGGNEQFF.

V is TRBV11-1 and J is TRBJ2-3; no reliable D call. With 5 bases removed from V and 6 bases from J, the gap between germline ends came to 9 bases. The V gene's germline CDR1 is SGHAT and CDR2 FQDESV (reference sequence). The CDR3 has 12 residues. The CDR3 DNA sequence: TGTGCCAGCAGCCGTACGTCGGATACGCAGTATTTT. Protein product: CASSRTSDTQYF.

The rearrangement uses TRBV5-1 and TRBJ2-7, with TRBD2 matching over 13 bases. The CDR3 runs 15 residues. The V segment lost 4 bases and the J segment 2 bases; nucleotides outside the gene matches: 3. Looked up from germline, CDR1 is SGHRS and CDR2 is YFSETQ. The CDR3 is CASSTTSGRAYEQYF. The CDR3 region has the DNA TGCGCCAGCAGCACAACTAGCGGGAGGGCCTACGAGCAGTACTTC.

The chain combines TRBV6-4 with TRBJ2-1, with a weak D call TRBD1 (6 bases). Germline V gives CDR1 MRHNA, CDR2 SNTAGT. The CDR3 is 15 residues long. V was shortened by 3 bases and J by 0 bases, with 9 bases between the two germline ends. CDR3 amino acids: CASSEGTSSYNEQFF. For the CDR3, the DNA is TGTGCCAGCAGTGAAGGGACAAGCTCCTACAATGAGCAGTTCTTC.

This clone was seen just once. CDR3 in DNA: TGTGCCAGCAGCCCTAGGGGGGTCGTCCCCTACAATGAGCAGTTCTTC. Its translation is CASSPRGVVPYNEQFF. The rearrangement uses TRBV6-6 and TRBJ2-1; D assignment may be TRBD1 or TRBD2 (6 bases each). Trimming cost V 6 bases and J 2 bases, with 17 bases left between them. Germline CDR1 and CDR2: MNHNY and SVGAGI (reference sequence). This CDR3 is built from 16 residues.

This clone was seen once. The chain has TRBV12-3 or TRBV12-4 and TRBJ1-4; D uncertain. CDR3 length equals 13 residues. V lost 1 base to trimming and J lost 7 bases, with 7 bases between them. The CDR3 DNA follows: TGTGCCAGCAGTTTAGTAGGTCCTGAAAAACTGTTTTTT. It codes for CASSLVGPEKLFF.